These T cell receptor beta chains were read from a single sample in a study of blood T cell repertoires in COVID-19. The assay was immunoSEQ multiplex PCR, and TCRdb's table has in-frame clones only and misses some. The data hold 400,000 to 500,000 clones, with around nine tenths observed a single time. The sequencing sample was made of PBMCs or T cells enriched from blood (not recorded which). The receptors were gathered from a woman aged 18-30 years who had been exposed to COVID-19. Each CDR3 is given with its conserved first and last residue. A D gene is named only where the DNA matches it firmly. Clone size, where shown, is once, few, many, or a class for clones that have expanded.

CASSFPRRSSGNTIYF,TGTGCCAGCAGCTTTCCGAGGAGAAGCTCTGGAAACACCATATATTTT,TRBJ1-3,TRBV5-6,-,-
CASSPRGIGGANVLTF,TGCGCCAGCAGCCCCCGGGGAATCGGTGGGGCCAACGTCCTGACTTTC,TRBJ2-6,TRBV4-1,-,-
CASSLGTGAGANVLTF,TGTGCCAGCAGTTTGGGAACAGGGGCTGGGGCCAACGTCCTGACTTTC,TRBJ2-6,TRBV27,TRBD1,-
CASSLEGGTGEDLFF,TGTGCCAGCAGCTTAGAGGGCGGGACTGGCGAAGATCTGTTCTTC,TRBJ2-1,TRBV7-8,-,-
CASSSGYEQFF,TGTGCCAGCAGTTCGGGGTATGAGCAGTTCTTC,TRBJ2-1,TRBV27,-,-
CASSSGDRTNTEAFF,TGTGCCAGCAGCTCGGGGGACAGGACGAACACTGAAGCTTTCTTT,TRBJ1-1,TRBV7-9,TRBD1,-
CASSLWYSGGRSYNEQFF,TGTGCCAGCAGCTTATGGTATAGCGGGGGGCGCTCCTACAATGAGCAGTTCTTC,TRBJ2-1,TRBV7-2,TRBD2,-
CASVQGPLAKNIQYF,TGTGCCAGCGTACAGGGTCCTTTAGCCAAAAACATTCAGTACTTC,TRBJ2-4,TRBV28,-,-
CASSQKPPTGTSPYNEQFF,TGCGCCAGCAGCCAAAAACCCCCTACCGGGACTTCGCCCTACAATGAGCAGTTCTTC,TRBJ2-1,TRBV4-1,-,-
CATGETGAGSNQPQHF,TGTGCCACCGGAGAGACAGGGGCTGGCAGCAATCAGCCCCAGCATTTT,TRBJ1-5,TRBV24-1,TRBD1,-
CASSREGGIGEQFF,TGTGCCAGCAGCCGGGAGGGGGGGATAGGGGAGCAGTTCTTC,TRBJ2-1,TRBV27,TRBD2,-
CASSQNTGTEQYF,TGTGCCAGCAGCCAGAATACAGGGACCGAGCAGTACTTC,TRBJ2-7,TRBV11-2,-,-
CASSSGGDNEKLFF,TGTGCCAGCTCATCCGGGGGGGATAATGAAAAACTGTTTTTT,TRBJ1-4,TRBV18,-,-
CASSSDRGRVYEQYF,TGTGCCAGCTCATCGGACAGGGGAAGGGTCTACGAGCAGTACTTC,TRBJ2-7,TRBV18,TRBD1,once
CASRTRTGVSLNTEAFF,TGTGCCAGCAGGACCCGGACAGGGGTCAGCTTGAACACTGAAGCTTTCTTT,TRBJ1-1,TRBV28,TRBD1,-
CASSFLYEQYF,TGTGCCAGCAGCTTTCTCTACGAGCAGTACTTC,TRBJ2-7,TRBV7-2,-,-
CASSEGLAGPRQYF,TGTGCCAGCAGCGAAGGACTAGCGGGGCCCCGCCAGTATTTT,TRBJ2-3,TRBV7-9,TRBD2,-
CASSQDGEKLFF,TGCGCCAGCAGCCAAGATGGCGAAAAACTGTTTTTT,TRBJ1-4,TRBV4-1,-,-
CASSHIRDRSTYEQYF,TGTGCCAGCTCACACATCCGGGACAGGTCAACCTACGAGCAGTACTTC,TRBJ2-7,TRBV18,TRBD1,once
CASSYVVTSTDTQYF,TGTGCCAGCAGTTATGTCGTGACTAGCACAGATACGCAGTATTTT,TRBJ2-3,TRBV6-5,-,many
CASRGTSGAATTQYF,TGTGCCAGCAGGGGGACTAGCGGGGCGGCGACGACCCAGTACTTC,TRBJ2-5,TRBV28,TRBD2,once
CASSPCDGQALSYNEQFF,TGTGCCAGCAGCCCTTGCGATGGACAGGCCCTCTCCTACAATGAGCAGTTCTTC,TRBJ2-1,TRBV3-1/TRBV3-2,TRBD1,once
CASSSYSGNTIYF,TGTGCCAGCAGTTCCTACTCTGGAAACACCATATATTTT,TRBJ1-3,TRBV2,-,few
CASSSGQGTSGELFF,TGCGCCAGCAGCTCGGGACAGGGTACCTCCGGGGAGCTGTTTTTT,TRBJ2-2,TRBV5-1,TRBD1,-
CASSQDSSGNTIYF,TGTGCCAGCTCACAGGACAGCTCTGGAAACACCATATATTTT,TRBJ1-3,TRBV18,-,-
CAISDTGGKGQYF,TGTGCCATCAGTGATACAGGCGGCAAAGGGCAGTACTTC,TRBJ2-7,TRBV10-3,-,-
CATLPGSGNTGELFF,TGTGCCACCCTACCGGGGAGCGGTAACACCGGGGAGCTGTTTTTT,TRBJ2-2,TRBV6-5,-,-
CASSIGTGGYEQYF,TGTGCCAGTAGTATCGGGACAGGAGGGTACGAGCAGTACTTC,TRBJ2-7,TRBV19,TRBD1,-
CASSLGTGETPLHF,TGTGCCAGCAGCCTCGGGACAGGCGAAACACCCCTCCACTTT,TRBJ1-6,TRBV9,TRBD1,-
CASSLARGVGIYEKLFF,TGTGCCAGCAGCTTAGCCAGGGGTGTCGGCATTTATGAAAAACTGTTTTTT,TRBJ1-4,TRBV13,-,-
CASSLGVSAGLAGKNTQYF,TGTGCCAGCAGCCTCGGTGTGTCGGCGGGTCTAGCGGGGAAGAATACGCAGTATTTT,TRBJ2-3,TRBV9,TRBD2,-
CASSPPRGTNEKLFF,TGTGCCAGCTCACCACCGCGGGGGACTAATGAAAAACTGTTTTTT,TRBJ1-4,TRBV18,-,-
CATSDSASGRSTDTQYF,TGTGCCACCAGTGATTCGGCTAGCGGGAGAAGCACAGATACGCAGTATTTT,TRBJ2-3,TRBV24-1,TRBD2,-
CASMGQTNEKLFF,TGTGCCAGCATGGGACAGACTAATGAAAAACTGTTTTTT,TRBJ1-4,TRBV7-9,TRBD1,once
CATSGGRNQPQHF,TGTGCCACTAGTGGGGGCCGCAATCAGCCCCAGCATTTT,TRBJ1-5,TRBV19,-,-
CASSWGTSGIYNEQFF,TGTGCCAGCAGTTGGGGGACTAGCGGGATCTACAATGAGCAGTTCTTC,TRBJ2-1,TRBV6-5,TRBD2,-
CASSQTEIQETQYF,TGTGCCAGCAGCCAAACTGAAATCCAAGAGACCCAGTACTTC,TRBJ2-5,TRBV7-9,-,-
CASSQDQTGGTEAFF,TGTGCCAGCAGCCAAGATCAGACAGGGGGGACTGAAGCTTTCTTT,TRBJ1-1,TRBV4-2,TRBD1,-
CASSLGDRANTEAFF,TGTGCCAGCAGCTTGGGGGACAGGGCGAACACTGAAGCTTTCTTT,TRBJ1-1,TRBV7-2,TRBD1,-
CASSFWDTLEQYF,TGTGCCAGCAGCTTTTGGGACACCCTCGAGCAGTACTTC,TRBJ2-7,TRBV7-2,-,-
CASSQGTGGYEQYF,TGTGCCAGTAGTCAGGGGACAGGGGGCTACGAGCAGTACTTC,TRBJ2-7,TRBV19,TRBD1,-
CASSEVGNTGELFF,TGTGCCAGCAGTGAAGTCGGGAACACCGGGGAGCTGTTTTTT,TRBJ2-2,TRBV2,-,-
CASSLRQGSSGANVLTF,TGTGCCAGCAGCTTAAGGCAGGGAAGCTCTGGGGCCAACGTCCTGACTTTC,TRBJ2-6,TRBV7-8,-,few
CASFVGGTGKGEQYF,TGCGCCAGCTTCGTGGGCGGGACAGGAAAGGGCGAGCAGTACTTC,TRBJ2-7,TRBV5-1,TRBD1,few
CASSLAGSYEQYF,TGTGCCAGCAGCTTAGCCGGTTCCTACGAGCAGTACTTC,TRBJ2-7,TRBV7-2,-,-
CATSRGDRDNEQFF,TGTGCCACCAGCAGGGGGGACAGAGACAATGAGCAGTTCTTC,TRBJ2-1,TRBV15,TRBD1,-
CASSAQGAGNTIYF,TGTGCCAGCAGCGCACAGGGAGCTGGAAACACCATATATTTT,TRBJ1-3,TRBV9,-,-
CASSLRAGQGFKYSNQPQHF,TGTGCCAGCAGCCTTCGGGCGGGACAGGGCTTCAAATATAGCAATCAGCCCCAGCATTTT,TRBJ1-5,TRBV21-1,-,-
CASSSGQGGTDTQYF,TGTGCCAGCAGCTCGGGACAGGGCGGCACAGATACGCAGTATTTT,TRBJ2-3,TRBV7-7,TRBD1,-
CASSRGLAGLTDTQYF,TGTGCCAGCAGCCGAGGACTAGCGGGGCTCACAGATACGCAGTATTTT,TRBJ2-3,TRBV3-1/TRBV3-2,TRBD2,-
CASSLVAGGSFGNTIYF,TGTGCCAGCAGCTTAGTCGCGGGGGGCAGTTTTGGAAACACCATATATTTT,TRBJ1-3,TRBV7-2,-,-
CASRQGAAGQYF,TGTGCCAGCAGACAGGGGGCGGCAGGGCAGTACTTC,TRBJ2-7,TRBV28,TRBD1,-
CASSQVGQGPSSYNSPLHF,TGCGCCAGCAGCCAAGTGGGACAGGGGCCTAGCTCCTATAATTCACCCCTCCACTTT,TRBJ1-6,TRBV4-1,TRBD1,-
CASSKGLETQYF,TGCGCCAGCAGCAAGGGGTTAGAGACCCAGTACTTC,TRBJ2-5,TRBV5-1,-,-
CASSYSDRAGSEAFF,TGTGCCAGCAGTTACTCGGACAGGGCTGGTAGTGAAGCTTTCTTT,TRBJ1-1,TRBV6-5,TRBD1,-